The rows below give T cell receptor beta chains drawn from one sample of a study of graft-versus-host responses after intestinal transplantation. The table came from immunoSEQ multiplex PCR; TCRdb's copy has only in-frame clones and leaves some out. The table records approximately 60,000 clones, approximately 90% of them present only once. The specimen was PBMCs, collected 26 days after transplant. These TCRs come from a human patient who received an intestinal transplant, so some T cells may come from the graft donor. CDR3s include the opening cysteine and the closing phenylalanine or tryptophan. D genes are given only for firm matches. Clone size is not always given. Where it is, it says once, few, many or a class for expanded clones.

v_gene,abundance,d_gene,j_gene,CDR3nt,CDR3aa
TRBV9,.,TRBD2,TRBJ2-3,TGTGCCAGCAGCGTAGTAGCGGGGGTCTCTAGCACAGATACGCAGTATTTT,CASSVVAGVSSTDTQYF
TRBV25-1,once,TRBD1,TRBJ1-2,TGTGCCAGCAGTGAATATCGGCAGGGGGCGCATGGCTACACCTTC,CASSEYRQGAHGYTF
TRBV27,.,TRBD1,TRBJ2-1,TGTGCCAGCAATCCACGACCTCTAGACAGGGGAGGCGAGCAGTTCTTC,CASNPRPLDRGGEQFF
TRBV28,once,TRBD1,TRBJ1-2,TGTGCCAGCAGGAACACAGGGGGGCCTGCCGACTATGGCTACACCTTC,CASRNTGGPADYGYTF
TRBV4-3,.,TRBD2,TRBJ2-5,TGCGCCAGCAGCCACGGACTAGCGGAAGAGACCCAGTACTTC,CASSHGLAEETQYF
TRBV2,.,.,TRBJ1-4,TGTGCCAGCAGCAAACAGGGTAATGATGAAAAACTGTTTTTT,CASSKQGNDEKLFF
TRBV9,.,.,TRBJ2-7,TGTGCCAGCAGCGTAGAGGCGAGGGGTATGGGGGGCGAGCAGTACTTC,CASSVEARGMGGEQYF
TRBV7-9,.,TRBD2,TRBJ2-5,TGTGCCAGCAGCTTAGCGGGGGGGAGCCTTGGGGAGGAGACCCAGTACTTC,CASSLAGGSLGEETQYF
TRBV6-1,.,TRBD2,TRBJ2-4,TGTGCCAGCAGTGCCGACTTTAGCGGGTTAACCAAAAACATTCAGTACTTC,CASSADFSGLTKNIQYF
TRBV27,.,.,TRBJ1-5,TGTGCCAGCAGTTTGTCCAGGGCGAGCAATCAGCCCCAGCATTTT,CASSLSRASNQPQHF
TRBV7-8,.,.,TRBJ1-5,TGTGCCAGCAGCCCCGTGGGCAGCAATCAGCCCCAGCATTTT,CASSPVGSNQPQHF
TRBV5-4,.,.,TRBJ2-1,TGTGCCAGCAGCCCCTCATCGGGATACAATGAGCAGTTCTTC,CASSPSSGYNEQFF
TRBV28,.,TRBD1,TRBJ2-3,TGTGCCAGCAGTTTTACCCGGACAGGGTACACAGATACGCAGTATTTT,CASSFTRTGYTDTQYF
TRBV4-1,.,TRBD2,TRBJ2-1,TGCGCCAGCAGCCAAGGCGGCGGGGGGAACTACAATGAGCAGTTCTTC,CASSQGGGGNYNEQFF
TRBV2,.,TRBD2,TRBJ2-5,TGTGCCAGCAGTGAGAGCGGGAGTGTGCAAGAGACCCAGTACTTC,CASSESGSVQETQYF
TRBV28,.,TRBD2,TRBJ2-3,TGTGCCAGCAGTTCCTTTAGCGGGGGGTGGCAGTATTTT,CASSSFSGGWQYF
TRBV7-9,.,TRBD1,TRBJ2-6,TGTGCCAGCAGCTTACCCCGGGACAGTTCCTCTGGGGCCAACGTCCTGACTTTC,CASSLPRDSSSGANVLTF
TRBV7-2,.,TRBD2,TRBJ2-7,TGTGCCAGCAGCGCCACTAGCGGCGTTTACTACGAGCAGTACTTC,CASSATSGVYYEQYF
TRBV5-1,.,TRBD1,TRBJ2-7,TGCGCCAGCAGCTTGGAACAGGGGGCCTACGAGCAGTACTTC,CASSLEQGAYEQYF
TRBV28,.,.,TRBJ1-4,TGTGCCAGCAGTTTATTCGAGGATATGGAAAAACTGTTTTTT,CASSLFEDMEKLFF
TRBV9,.,TRBD1,TRBJ1-6,TGTGCCAGCAGCGCCGAGACAGGGGGAGTTTTCTCACCCCTCCACTTT,CASSAETGGVFSPLHF
TRBV6-1,.,TRBD1,TRBJ1-1,TGTGCCAGCAGTGATCTCGGACAGGCGACGAACACTGAAGCTTTCTTT,CASSDLGQATNTEAFF
TRBV28,.,.,TRBJ1-1,TGTGCCAGCAGTTTCGTGGCAGGAGGGAACACTGAAGCTTTCTTT,CASSFVAGGNTEAFF
TRBV9,.,.,TRBJ1-1,TGTGCCAGCAGCGTAGAGGAGGCAAGCCAGGAAGCTTTCTTT,CASSVEEASQEAFF
TRBV6-6,.,.,TRBJ2-2,TGTGCCAGCAGTTACGGGCAGGCGAACACCGGGGAGCTGTTTTTT,CASSYGQANTGELFF
TRBV28,.,.,TRBJ2-3,TGTGCCAGCAGTTCTCAGGGAAACCTCAGAGATACGCAGTATTTT,CASSSQGNLRDTQYF
TRBV19,.,.,TRBJ1-2,TGTGCCAGTAGTATTGGGGCCAGCCTCTTTGGCTACACCTTC,CASSIGASLFGYTF
TRBV11-2,.,TRBD2,TRBJ2-1,TGTGCCAGCAGACCGCCTGGAGTCGCGGGAGGCTTGGTCTTC,CASRPPGVAGGLVF
TRBV27,.,TRBD2,TRBJ2-5,TGTGCCAGCAGTTTAACAGCGGGATGGGAGACCCAGTACTTC,CASSLTAGWETQYF
TRBV2,once,TRBD2,TRBJ2-3,TGTGCCAGCAGGGGTCTAGCGGGGGTCATCACAGATACGCAGTATTTT,CASRGLAGVITDTQYF
TRBV2,.,.,TRBJ2-1,TGTGCCAGCTGGAGTAGCGCACTTCTGATTGAGCAGTTCTTC,CASWSSALLIEQFF
TRBV29-1,.,.,TRBJ2-1,TGCAGCGTGAACCGTTTACAGGGAGATGAGCAGTTCTTC,CSVNRLQGDEQFF
TRBV2,few,TRBD2,TRBJ2-1,TGTGCCAGCAGTGTAGCGGGGGGCTCCTACAATGAGCAGTTCTTC,CASSVAGGSYNEQFF
TRBV28,.,.,TRBJ1-5,TGTGCCAGCACTCCGTCAGGTAATCAGCCCCAGCATTTT,CASTPSGNQPQHF
TRBV27,.,TRBD1,TRBJ2-1,TGTGCCGCACAAGTAACCGGGACAGGGATCAATGAGCAGTTCTTC,CAAQVTGTGINEQFF
TRBV19,once,TRBD1,TRBJ2-2,TGTGCCAGTCGGGACAGGGTTACCGGGGAGCTGTTTTTT,CASRDRVTGELFF
TRBV5-4,.,TRBD1,TRBJ2-1,TGTGCCAGCAGCGGCGGGGACAGGGAATACAATGAGCAGTTCTTC,CASSGGDREYNEQFF
TRBV5-1,.,.,TRBJ1-4,TGCGCCAGCAGCACCGACGGGGGGTCGGGAAAACTGTTTTTT,CASSTDGGSGKLFF
TRBV5-1,.,TRBD2,TRBJ2-5,TGCGCCAGCAGCTTCCTAGCGGGGGGACAGGAGACCCAGTACTTC,CASSFLAGGQETQYF
TRBV14,.,TRBD1,TRBJ1-2,TGTGCCAGCAGCCAAGCGTCTGACAGGGGCCCAGGAGGCTACACCTTC,CASSQASDRGPGGYTF
TRBV4-1,.,.,TRBJ1-2,TGCGCCAGCAGCCAAGACCCCGTCGAGGGAATCTATGGCTACACCTTC,CASSQDPVEGIYGYTF
TRBV19,.,.,TRBJ1-2,TGTGCCAGTAGTCCCTCTTCCTCCTGGACAGTCTCAAACTATGGCTACACCTTC,CASSPSSSWTVSNYGYTF
TRBV28,.,TRBD2,TRBJ2-7,TGTGCCAGCAGTCCCCGACTAGCGGGAGCACCTTTTTACGAGCAGTACTTC,CASSPRLAGAPFYEQYF
TRBV7-9,.,.,TRBJ2-2,TGTGCCAGCAGCTTAGTGGGAGACGACACCGGGGAGCTGTTTTTT,CASSLVGDDTGELFF
TRBV27,.,TRBD2,TRBJ2-1,TGTGCCAGCAGTTTATTGGGACTAGAGGTCACTGAGCAGTTCTTC,CASSLLGLEVTEQFF
TRBV9,.,.,TRBJ2-3,TGTGCCAGCAGCGCCCCGGGACTCCGAACAGATACGCAGTATTTT,CASSAPGLRTDTQYF
TRBV27,.,TRBD2,TRBJ2-1,TGTGCCAGCAGTTCCCCTAGCGGCGGGACCTACAATGAGCAGTTCTTC,CASSSPSGGTYNEQFF
TRBV5-6,.,TRBD1,TRBJ2-3,TGTGCCAGCAGCCCTAAGGACAGGGGACGCACAGATACGCAGTATTTT,CASSPKDRGRTDTQYF
TRBV21-1,.,.,TRBJ2-1,TGTGCCAGCAGCAAAGGGACTAGCGGGAGGGACAATGAGCAGTTCTTC,CASSKGTSGRDNEQFF
TRBV4-1,.,TRBD2,TRBJ2-4,TGCGCCAGCAGCCAAGGTCAGGCGGGGGGACTAGCCAAAAACATTCAGTACTTC,CASSQGQAGGLAKNIQYF
TRBV15,.,TRBD2,TRBJ2-5,TGTGCCACCAGCAGACAGCACGGGACTAACCAAGAGACCCAGTACTTC,CATSRQHGTNQETQYF
TRBV15,once,TRBD1,TRBJ2-2,TGTGCCACCAGCAGAGATGGTTTTATGGGACAGGGATCGGCCGGGGAGCTGTTTTTT,CATSRDGFMGQGSAGELFF
TRBV6-5,.,.,TRBJ2-1,TGTGCCAGCAGAGACGACAGCTACCCCAATGAGCAGTTCTTC,CASRDDSYPNEQFF
TRBV15,once,TRBD1,TRBJ1-5,TGTGCCACCAGCAGAGGGACAGGGTTTCTTCAGCCCCAGCATTTT,CATSRGTGFLQPQHF
TRBV5-4,.,TRBD2,TRBJ2-3,TGTGCCAGCAGCACCAGCGGGGGACTCACAGATACGCAGTATTTT,CASSTSGGLTDTQYF
TRBV7-8,.,.,TRBJ2-7,TGTGCCAGCAGCTTGTTGGGAGGTAACTCCTACGAGCAGTACTTC,CASSLLGGNSYEQYF
TRBV28,.,.,TRBJ2-3,TGTGCCAGCAGTTTGAGTACAGATACGCAGTATTTT,CASSLSTDTQYF
TRBV6-1,.,.,TRBJ2-7,TGTGCCAGCCGAACCTTTAGCTCCTACGAGCAGTACTTC,CASRTFSSYEQYF
TRBV19,once,TRBD1,TRBJ2-7,TGTGCCGGATCTCCAGGGGGCCCCTACGAGCAGTACTTC,CAGSPGGPYEQYF
TRBV5-6,.,.,TRBJ1-1,TGTGCCAGCAGCCTGGGGCAGGGCCCCCCTGAAGCTTTCTTT,CASSLGQGPPEAFF